This TCR beta chain was profiled in a study of T-cell memory formation after mild COVID-19. About the research overall: Clusters of TCRs were largely donor specific. Whole-study findings and limits: Whether day 37 second-wave clones are SARS-CoV-2-specific was not confirmed.

As for this clonotype: Its antigen is not identified.

MiXCR, run by TCRdb on the 5' RACE reads, gives a single entry per CDR3 protein. The table shows about 390,000 distinct CDR3 sequences, with 15% to 20% occurring only once. Per germline, CDR1 DFQATT and CDR2 SNEGSKA (reference sequence). CDR3 length: 11 residues. V lost 3 bases and J 5 bases, leaving 7 bases between the germline ends. The sequence derives from a man aged 18 to 35 who had mild COVID-19 (a few samples of this study predate the infection). Cell type and time point are not known. The specimen sequenced was PBMCs or a T cell subset sorted from them (not recorded which). The chain uses TRBV20-1 and TRBJ2-5; D gene unclear. The CDR3 sequence: CSASPSETQYF. The CDR3 DNA reads TGCAGTGCTAGCCCCTCGGAGACCCAGTACTTC.